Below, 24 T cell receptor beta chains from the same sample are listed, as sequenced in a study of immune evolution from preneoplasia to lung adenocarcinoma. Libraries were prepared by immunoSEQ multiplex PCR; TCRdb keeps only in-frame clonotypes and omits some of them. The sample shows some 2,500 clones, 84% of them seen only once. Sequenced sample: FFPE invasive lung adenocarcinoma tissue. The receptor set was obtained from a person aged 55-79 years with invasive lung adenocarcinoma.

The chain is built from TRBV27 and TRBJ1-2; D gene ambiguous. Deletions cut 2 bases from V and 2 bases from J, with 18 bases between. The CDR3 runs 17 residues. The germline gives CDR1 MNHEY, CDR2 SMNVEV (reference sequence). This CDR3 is CASSLSGRERKNYGYTF. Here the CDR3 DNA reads TGTGCCAGCAGTTTAAGTGGTAGGGAGAGGAAAAACTATGGCTACACCTTC.

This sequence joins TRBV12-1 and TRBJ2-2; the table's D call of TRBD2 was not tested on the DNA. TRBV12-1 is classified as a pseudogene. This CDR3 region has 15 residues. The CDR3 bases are TGTGCCAGCAGCCCTCGGCAGAGGGAGGCCGGGGAGCTGTTTTTT. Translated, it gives CASSPRQREAGELFF.

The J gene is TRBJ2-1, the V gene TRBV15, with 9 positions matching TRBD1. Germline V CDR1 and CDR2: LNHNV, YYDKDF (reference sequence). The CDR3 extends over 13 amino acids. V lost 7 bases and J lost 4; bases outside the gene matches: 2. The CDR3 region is CATKGQGYNEQFF. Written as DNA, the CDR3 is TGTGCCACCAAGGGACAGGGTTACAATGAGCAGTTCTTC.

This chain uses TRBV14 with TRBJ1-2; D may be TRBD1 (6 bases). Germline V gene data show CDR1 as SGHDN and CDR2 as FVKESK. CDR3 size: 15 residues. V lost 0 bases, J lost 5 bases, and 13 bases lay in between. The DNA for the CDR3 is TGTGCCAGCAGCCAAGAGCATATAACAGGGTATGGCTACACCTTC. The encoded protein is CASSQEHITGYGYTF.

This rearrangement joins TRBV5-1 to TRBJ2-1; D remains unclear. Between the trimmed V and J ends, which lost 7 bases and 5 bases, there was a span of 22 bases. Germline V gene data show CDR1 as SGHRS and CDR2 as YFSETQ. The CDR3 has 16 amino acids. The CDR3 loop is CASGRSLAAGHNEQFF. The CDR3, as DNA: TGCGCCAGCGGGCGGTCACTGGCGGCAGGCCACAATGAGCAGTTCTTC. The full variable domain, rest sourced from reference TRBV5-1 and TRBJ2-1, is KAGVTQTPRYLIKTRGQQVTLSCSPISGHRSVSWYQQTPGQGLQFLFEYFSETQRNKGNFPGRFSGRQFSNSRSEMNVSTLELGDSALYLCASGRSLAAGHNEQFFGPGTRLTVL.

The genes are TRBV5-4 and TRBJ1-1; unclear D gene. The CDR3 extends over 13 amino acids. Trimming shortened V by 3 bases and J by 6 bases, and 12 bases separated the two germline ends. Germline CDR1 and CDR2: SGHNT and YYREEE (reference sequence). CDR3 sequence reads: CASSSVGRPEAFF. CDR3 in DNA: TGTGCCAGCAGCTCTGTGGGCCGTCCTGAAGCTTTCTTT.

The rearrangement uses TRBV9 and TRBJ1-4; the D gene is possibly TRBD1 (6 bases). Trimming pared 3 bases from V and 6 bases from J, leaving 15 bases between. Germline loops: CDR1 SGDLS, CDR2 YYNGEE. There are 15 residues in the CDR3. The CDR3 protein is CASSANMQGYEKLFF. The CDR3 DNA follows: TGTGCCAGCAGCGCTAATATGCAGGGGTATGAAAAACTGTTTTTT. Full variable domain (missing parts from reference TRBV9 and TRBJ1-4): DSGVTQTPKHLITATGQRVTLRCSPRSGDLSVYWYQQSLDQGLQFLIQYYNGEERAKGNILERFSAQQFPDLHSELNLSSLELGDSALYFCASSANMQGYEKLFFGSGTQLSVL.

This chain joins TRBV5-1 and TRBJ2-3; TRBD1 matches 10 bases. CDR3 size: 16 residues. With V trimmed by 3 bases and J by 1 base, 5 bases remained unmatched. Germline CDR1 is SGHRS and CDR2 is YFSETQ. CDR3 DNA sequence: TGCGCCAGCAGCTCTCCTGGGACAGGGGGCACAGATACGCAGTATTTT. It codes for CASSSPGTGGTDTQYF. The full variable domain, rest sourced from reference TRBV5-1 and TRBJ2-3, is KAGVTQTPRYLIKTRGQQVTLSCSPISGHRSVSWYQQTPGQGLQFLFEYFSETQRNKGNFPGRFSGRQFSNSRSEMNVSTLELGDSALYLCASSSPGTGGTDTQYFGPGTRLTVL.

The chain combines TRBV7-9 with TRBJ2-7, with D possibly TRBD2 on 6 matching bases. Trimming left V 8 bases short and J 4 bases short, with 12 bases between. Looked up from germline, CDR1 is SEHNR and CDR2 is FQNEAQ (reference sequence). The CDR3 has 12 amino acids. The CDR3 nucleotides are TGTGCCAGCTCCGGGAGTGGGTACGAGCAGTACTTC. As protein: CASSGSGYEQYF.

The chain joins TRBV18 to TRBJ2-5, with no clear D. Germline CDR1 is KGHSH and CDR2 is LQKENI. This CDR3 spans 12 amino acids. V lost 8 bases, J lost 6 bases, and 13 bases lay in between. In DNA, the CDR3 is TGTGCCAGCCCACAACGTTGGAAGACCCAGTACTTC. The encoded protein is CASPQRWKTQYF.

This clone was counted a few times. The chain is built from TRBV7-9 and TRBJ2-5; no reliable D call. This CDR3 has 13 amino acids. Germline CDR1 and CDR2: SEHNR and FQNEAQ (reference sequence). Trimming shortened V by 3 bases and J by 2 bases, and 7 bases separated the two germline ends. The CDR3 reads CASSLGSQETQYF. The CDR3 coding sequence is TGTGCCAGCAGCTTGGGATCTCAAGAGACCCAGTACTTC.

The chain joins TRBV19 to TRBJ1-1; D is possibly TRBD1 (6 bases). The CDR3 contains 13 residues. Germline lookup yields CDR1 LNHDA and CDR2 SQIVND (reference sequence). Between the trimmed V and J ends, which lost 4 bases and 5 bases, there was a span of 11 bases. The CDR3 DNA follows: TGTGCCAGTAGTACAGCAACAGGGACTGAAGCTTTCTTT. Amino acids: CASSTATGTEAFF.

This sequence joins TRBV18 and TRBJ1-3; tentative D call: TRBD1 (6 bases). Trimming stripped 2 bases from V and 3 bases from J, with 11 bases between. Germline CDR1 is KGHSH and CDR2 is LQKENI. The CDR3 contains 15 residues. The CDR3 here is CASSPDRTIGNTIYF. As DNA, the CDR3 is TGTGCCAGCTCACCAGACAGGACCATTGGAAACACCATATATTTT.

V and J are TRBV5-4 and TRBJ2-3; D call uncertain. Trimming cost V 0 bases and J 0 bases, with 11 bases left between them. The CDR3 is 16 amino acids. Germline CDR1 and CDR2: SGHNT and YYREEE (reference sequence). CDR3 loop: CASSLGSRPSTDTQYF. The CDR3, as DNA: TGTGCCAGCAGCTTGGGTTCGCGGCCCAGCACAGATACGCAGTATTTT.

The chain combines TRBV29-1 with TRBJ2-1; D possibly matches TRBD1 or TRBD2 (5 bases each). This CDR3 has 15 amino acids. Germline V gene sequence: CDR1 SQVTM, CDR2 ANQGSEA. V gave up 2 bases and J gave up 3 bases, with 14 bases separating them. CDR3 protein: CSVEPPGQDYNEQFF. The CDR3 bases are TGCAGCGTTGAACCCCCGGGGCAGGACTACAATGAGCAGTTCTTC.

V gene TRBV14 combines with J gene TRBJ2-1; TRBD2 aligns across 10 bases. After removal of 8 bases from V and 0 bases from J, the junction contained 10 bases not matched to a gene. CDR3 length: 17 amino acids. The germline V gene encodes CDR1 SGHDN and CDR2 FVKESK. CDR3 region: CASRSGGAWGSYNEQFF. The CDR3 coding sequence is TGTGCCAGCCGCAGCGGGGGGGCCTGGGGCTCCTACAATGAGCAGTTCTTC.

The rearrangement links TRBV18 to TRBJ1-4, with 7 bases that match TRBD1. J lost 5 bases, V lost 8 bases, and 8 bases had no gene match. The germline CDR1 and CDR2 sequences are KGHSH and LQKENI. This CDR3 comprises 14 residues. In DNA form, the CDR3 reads TGTGCCAGCCAACAGGACAGGACGAATGAAAAACTGTTTTTT. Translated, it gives CASQQDRTNEKLFF.

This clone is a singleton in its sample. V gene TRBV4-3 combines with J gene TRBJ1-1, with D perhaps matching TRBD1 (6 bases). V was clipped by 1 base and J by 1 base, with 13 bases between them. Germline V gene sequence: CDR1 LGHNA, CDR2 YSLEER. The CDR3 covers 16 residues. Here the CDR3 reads CASSQVVLGANTEAFF. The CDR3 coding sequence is TGCGCCAGCAGCCAAGTCGTTCTGGGGGCGAACACTGAAGCTTTCTTT.

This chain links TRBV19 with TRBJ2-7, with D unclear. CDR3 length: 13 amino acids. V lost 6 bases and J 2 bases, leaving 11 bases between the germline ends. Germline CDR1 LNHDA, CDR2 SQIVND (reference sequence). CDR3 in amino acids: CASRASWAYEQYF. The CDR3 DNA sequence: TGTGCCAGTAGGGCAAGCTGGGCCTACGAGCAGTACTTC.

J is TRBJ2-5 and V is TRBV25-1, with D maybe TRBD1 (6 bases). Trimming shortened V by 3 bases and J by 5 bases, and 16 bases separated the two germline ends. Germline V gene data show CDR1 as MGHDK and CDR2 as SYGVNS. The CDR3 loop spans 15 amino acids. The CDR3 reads CASSDPRGQGETQYF. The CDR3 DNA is TGTGCCAGCAGTGACCCCCGAGGGCAGGGGGAGACCCAGTACTTC.

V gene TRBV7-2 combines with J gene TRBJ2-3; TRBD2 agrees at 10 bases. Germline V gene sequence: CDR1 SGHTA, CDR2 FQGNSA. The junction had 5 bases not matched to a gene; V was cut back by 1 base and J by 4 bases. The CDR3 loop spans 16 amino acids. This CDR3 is CASSLVAGGTADTQYF. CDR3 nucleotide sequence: TGTGCCAGCAGCTTAGTAGCGGGGGGTACAGCAGATACGCAGTATTTT.

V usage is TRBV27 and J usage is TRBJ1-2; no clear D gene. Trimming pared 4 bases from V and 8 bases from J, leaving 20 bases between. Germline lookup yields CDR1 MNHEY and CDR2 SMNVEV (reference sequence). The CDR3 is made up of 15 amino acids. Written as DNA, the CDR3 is TGTGCCAGCAGTTCCCTTCCGAACGGGTGGCGAGGCTACACCTTC. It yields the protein CASSSLPNGWRGYTF.

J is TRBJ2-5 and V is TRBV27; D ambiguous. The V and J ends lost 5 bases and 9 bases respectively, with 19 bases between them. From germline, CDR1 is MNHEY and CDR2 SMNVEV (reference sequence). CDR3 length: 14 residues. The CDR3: CASSLTSSSRAQYF. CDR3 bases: TGTGCCAGCAGTCTCACCAGTAGCTCAAGAGCCCAGTACTTC.

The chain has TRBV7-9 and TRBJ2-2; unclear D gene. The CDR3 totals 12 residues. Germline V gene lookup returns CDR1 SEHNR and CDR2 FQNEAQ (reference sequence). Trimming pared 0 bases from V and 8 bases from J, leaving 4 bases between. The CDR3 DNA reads TGTGCCAGCAGCTTAGCGGAGGGGGAGCTGTTTTTT. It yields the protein CASSLAEGELFF.